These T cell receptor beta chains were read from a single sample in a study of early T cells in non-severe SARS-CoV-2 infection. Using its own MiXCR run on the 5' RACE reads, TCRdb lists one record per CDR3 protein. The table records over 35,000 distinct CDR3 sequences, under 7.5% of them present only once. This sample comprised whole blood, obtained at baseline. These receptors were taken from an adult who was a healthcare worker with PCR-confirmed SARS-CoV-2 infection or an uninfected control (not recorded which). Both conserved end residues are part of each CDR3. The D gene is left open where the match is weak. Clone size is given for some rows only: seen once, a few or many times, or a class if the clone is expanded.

cdr3_nt: TGTGCCAGTAGTCATAGGTGGTCTGTCGGGGAGCTGTTTTTT
cdr3_aa: CASSHRWSVGELFF
d_call: .
j_call: TRBJ2-2
v_call: TRBV19
clone_size: many

cdr3_nt: TGTGCCAGCAGCCAAGTAGGGTCCGACACTGAAGCTTTCTTT
cdr3_aa: CASSQVGSDTEAFF
d_call: .
j_call: TRBJ1-1
v_call: TRBV4-2
clone_size: many

cdr3_nt: TGTGCCAGCAGCCAGACTAGTCTCGAGCAGTACTTC
cdr3_aa: CASSQTSLEQYF
d_call: .
j_call: TRBJ2-7
v_call: TRBV3-1
clone_size: many

cdr3_nt: TGTGCCAGCAGCCCTCCCACCGGGGTTCTGAACACTGAAGCTTTCTTT
cdr3_aa: CASSPPTGVLNTEAFF
d_call: .
j_call: TRBJ1-1
v_call: TRBV7-9
clone_size: few

cdr3_nt: TGTGCCAGCAGCCTAGCGGGACGGAACTACGAGCAGTACTTC
cdr3_aa: CASSLAGRNYEQYF
d_call: TRBD2
j_call: TRBJ2-7
v_call: TRBV27
clone_size: .

cdr3_nt: TGTGCCATCAGTGTGGGGCTAGCAGAAGAGACCCAGTACTTC
cdr3_aa: CAISVGLAEETQYF
d_call: .
j_call: TRBJ2-5
v_call: TRBV10-3
clone_size: .

cdr3_nt: TGTGCCAGCAGAGAGGGGTGGACAGAGATAAACACTGAAGCTTTCTTT
cdr3_aa: CASREGWTEINTEAFF
d_call: .
j_call: TRBJ1-1
v_call: TRBV6-2/TRBV6-3
clone_size: many

cdr3_nt: TGTGCCAGCAGTCCCGGGACAGACCCCCGGGGGTTCTTC
cdr3_aa: CASSPGTDPRGFF
d_call: TRBD1
j_call: TRBJ2-1
v_call: TRBV12-3/TRBV12-4
clone_size: few

cdr3_nt: TGTGCCAGCAGCTTAGGAATAAAGGGCCTTAATGAGCAGTTCTTC
cdr3_aa: CASSLGIKGLNEQFF
d_call: .
j_call: TRBJ2-1
v_call: TRBV11-2
clone_size: few

cdr3_nt: TGCGCCAGTCACGAGGGACCCTCTTCAGATACGCAGTATTTT
cdr3_aa: CASHEGPSSDTQYF
d_call: .
j_call: TRBJ2-3
v_call: TRBV5-1
clone_size: many

cdr3_nt: TGCGCCAGCAGCTTGGACAGGAACACTGAAGCTTTCTTT
cdr3_aa: CASSLDRNTEAFF
d_call: .
j_call: TRBJ1-1
v_call: TRBV5-1
clone_size: .

cdr3_nt: TGTGCCAGCAGCCTTAAGACTAGCGAGCAGTACTTC
cdr3_aa: CASSLKTSEQYF
d_call: .
j_call: TRBJ2-7
v_call: TRBV14
clone_size: .

cdr3_nt: TGTGCCAGCAGCCCCTCGGTCCTCCGAGACACTGAAGCTTTCTTT
cdr3_aa: CASSPSVLRDTEAFF
d_call: .
j_call: TRBJ1-1
v_call: TRBV5-4
clone_size: many

cdr3_nt: TGTGCCAGCAGCTTACTAGGAACCTACGAGCAGTACTTC
cdr3_aa: CASSLLGTYEQYF
d_call: .
j_call: TRBJ2-7
v_call: TRBV5-6
clone_size: few

cdr3_nt: TGTGCCAGCTCACCTTCCGGGGCTTCAGGAGAAAAACTGTTTTTT
cdr3_aa: CASSPSGASGEKLFF
d_call: .
j_call: TRBJ1-4
v_call: TRBV18
clone_size: few

cdr3_nt: TGTGCCAGCAGCGGGGAAGGTCAGCCCCAGCATTTT
cdr3_aa: CASSGEGQPQHF
d_call: .
j_call: TRBJ1-5
v_call: TRBV2
clone_size: many

cdr3_nt: TGCAGCGTCAGGAAAAACTATGGCTACACCTTC
cdr3_aa: CSVRKNYGYTF
d_call: .
j_call: TRBJ1-2
v_call: TRBV29-1
clone_size: .

cdr3_nt: TGTGCCAGCAGTACGCCCACAGATACGCAGTATTTT
cdr3_aa: CASSTPTDTQYF
d_call: .
j_call: TRBJ2-3
v_call: TRBV28
clone_size: many

cdr3_nt: TGTGCCAGCGGGGACGGGGACAGGGGGCTATCAAAACCCCTCCACTTT
cdr3_aa: CASGDGDRGLSKPLHF
d_call: TRBD1
j_call: TRBJ1-6
v_call: TRBV27
clone_size: .

cdr3_nt: TGCAGTGCTGCCAGCGGGGAAGAGACCCAGTACTTC
cdr3_aa: CSAASGEETQYF
d_call: TRBD2
j_call: TRBJ2-5
v_call: TRBV20-1
clone_size: many

cdr3_nt: TGTGCCAGCTCACCCCACGGGGATGAGCAGTTCTTC
cdr3_aa: CASSPHGDEQFF
d_call: .
j_call: TRBJ2-1
v_call: TRBV18
clone_size: many

cdr3_nt: TGTGCCACCAGTGATTTTGGCAACACAGATACGCAGTATTTT
cdr3_aa: CATSDFGNTDTQYF
d_call: .
j_call: TRBJ2-3
v_call: TRBV24-1
clone_size: many

cdr3_nt: TGTGCCAGCAGTTTTAAGGGGGGGACCGACAATGAGCAGTTCTTC
cdr3_aa: CASSFKGGTDNEQFF
d_call: .
j_call: TRBJ2-1
v_call: TRBV12-3/TRBV12-4
clone_size: many

cdr3_nt: TGTGCCAGCAGTTTTAGACAGGACACTGAAGCTTTCTTT
cdr3_aa: CASSFRQDTEAFF
d_call: .
j_call: TRBJ1-1
v_call: TRBV7-6
clone_size: many

cdr3_nt: TGTGCCAGCAGCCCCTTGCTAGGGAGGCAGCCCCAGCATTTT
cdr3_aa: CASSPLLGRQPQHF
d_call: .
j_call: TRBJ1-5
v_call: TRBV7-8
clone_size: many

cdr3_nt: TGCGCCAGCAGCCAGGGGACAGTCTCTGGAAACACCATATATTTT
cdr3_aa: CASSQGTVSGNTIYF
d_call: TRBD1
j_call: TRBJ1-3
v_call: TRBV4-1
clone_size: few

cdr3_nt: TGCGCCAGCAGCCCCCCCATCGACCGAGATACGCAGTATTTT
cdr3_aa: CASSPPIDRDTQYF
d_call: .
j_call: TRBJ2-3
v_call: TRBV5-1
clone_size: .

cdr3_nt: TGCGCCAGCAGCTTAGCGGCAACTAGCGGGGGGTCCGATACGCAGTATTTT
cdr3_aa: CASSLAATSGGSDTQYF
d_call: TRBD2
j_call: TRBJ2-3
v_call: TRBV5-1
clone_size: .

cdr3_nt: TGTGCCAGCAGCCGGGCTAGCGGGTACACAGATACGCAGTATTTT
cdr3_aa: CASSRASGYTDTQYF
d_call: TRBD2
j_call: TRBJ2-3
v_call: TRBV12-3/TRBV12-4
clone_size: many

cdr3_nt: TGTGCCAGCACCTCGCAGGGGGCAGGAAAGACCCAGTACTTC
cdr3_aa: CASTSQGAGKTQYF
d_call: TRBD1
j_call: TRBJ2-5
v_call: TRBV12-3/TRBV12-4
clone_size: many

cdr3_nt: TGTGCCAGCAGCCAGTCCGAAAAACTGTTTTTT
cdr3_aa: CASSQSEKLFF
d_call: .
j_call: TRBJ1-4
v_call: TRBV7-6
clone_size: once

cdr3_nt: TGTGCCAGCAGCCACCGGGACAGCACAGATACGCAGTATTTT
cdr3_aa: CASSHRDSTDTQYF
d_call: .
j_call: TRBJ2-3
v_call: TRBV7-9
clone_size: few

cdr3_nt: TGCGCCAGCAGCCAATACCTGGAACCCAATGAGCAGTTCTTC
cdr3_aa: CASSQYLEPNEQFF
d_call: .
j_call: TRBJ2-1
v_call: TRBV4-1
clone_size: .

cdr3_nt: TGTGCTAGCAGCCTAGACGGACAGGGAGAATACAATGAGCAGTTCTTC
cdr3_aa: CASSLDGQGEYNEQFF
d_call: TRBD1
j_call: TRBJ2-1
v_call: TRBV7-7
clone_size: many

cdr3_nt: TGTGCCATCAGTGGACTAGCGGGGGGAGGTAGAGATACGCAGTATTTT
cdr3_aa: CAISGLAGGGRDTQYF
d_call: TRBD2
j_call: TRBJ2-3
v_call: TRBV10-3
clone_size: few

cdr3_nt: TGTGCCAGCTTAGCGGGAACCTCCTACGAGCAGTACTTC
cdr3_aa: CASLAGTSYEQYF
d_call: TRBD2
j_call: TRBJ2-7
v_call: TRBV28
clone_size: .

cdr3_nt: TGTGCCAGCAGCCCCCCAGAGGGGTCGATGCTTTACGGGGAGCTGTTTTTT
cdr3_aa: CASSPPEGSMLYGELFF
d_call: .
j_call: TRBJ2-2
v_call: TRBV7-3
clone_size: .

cdr3_nt: TGTGCCAGCAGAACCCCGGGAAACACCATATATTTT
cdr3_aa: CASRTPGNTIYF
d_call: .
j_call: TRBJ1-3
v_call: TRBV11-2
clone_size: .

cdr3_nt: TGTGCCAGCACCGCACACACAGCAGATACGCAGTATTTT
cdr3_aa: CASTAHTADTQYF
d_call: .
j_call: TRBJ2-3
v_call: TRBV6-2/TRBV6-3
clone_size: few

cdr3_nt: TGTGCCAGCTCACCTTGGATGGTGGATGGCTACACCTTC
cdr3_aa: CASSPWMVDGYTF
d_call: .
j_call: TRBJ1-2
v_call: TRBV18
clone_size: many

cdr3_nt: TGTGCCAGCAGGAAGTCTGGGGCCAACGTCCTGACTTTC
cdr3_aa: CASRKSGANVLTF
d_call: .
j_call: TRBJ2-6
v_call: TRBV27
clone_size: few

cdr3_nt: TGTGCCAGCAGCAAGGGACAGGGCTACGAGCAGTACTTC
cdr3_aa: CASSKGQGYEQYF
d_call: TRBD1
j_call: TRBJ2-7
v_call: TRBV7-8
clone_size: many

cdr3_nt: TGTGCCAGCTCCGGGTTAGGGAGATCGGCAGAGACCCAGTACTTC
cdr3_aa: CASSGLGRSAETQYF
d_call: .
j_call: TRBJ2-5
v_call: TRBV7-9
clone_size: many

cdr3_nt: TGCGCCAGCAGACAAAACGGGGACAGGGTCGAGTACTTC
cdr3_aa: CASRQNGDRVEYF
d_call: TRBD1
j_call: TRBJ2-7
v_call: TRBV5-1
clone_size: many

cdr3_nt: TGTGCCATTGAACCTGACAGTACCCACAATGAGCAGTTCTTC
cdr3_aa: CAIEPDSTHNEQFF
d_call: .
j_call: TRBJ2-1
v_call: TRBV10-3
clone_size: many

cdr3_nt: TGTGCCAGCAGCCCCCTCAGACGCGAGCAGTACTTC
cdr3_aa: CASSPLRREQYF
d_call: .
j_call: TRBJ2-7
v_call: TRBV11-1
clone_size: few

cdr3_nt: TGTGCCAGCAGCTTAAGGGGGGACAGTAATTACAATGAGCAGTTCTTC
cdr3_aa: CASSLRGDSNYNEQFF
d_call: .
j_call: TRBJ2-1
v_call: TRBV7-3
clone_size: .

cdr3_nt: TGTGCCACCACGGAGGACCGGCTGGAACGGAACAATCAGCCCCAGCATTTT
cdr3_aa: CATTEDRLERNNQPQHF
d_call: .
j_call: TRBJ1-5
v_call: TRBV25-1
clone_size: few

cdr3_nt: TGTGCCAGCAGCTTAGAGGGGCTATTGAGCTCCTACGAGCAGTACTTC
cdr3_aa: CASSLEGLLSSYEQYF
d_call: .
j_call: TRBJ2-7
v_call: TRBV7-8
clone_size: many

cdr3_nt: TGTGCCAGCAGCTTAGCGCGGGATCAGCCCCAGCATTTT
cdr3_aa: CASSLARDQPQHF
d_call: .
j_call: TRBJ1-5
v_call: TRBV7-8
clone_size: many

cdr3_nt: TGTGCCAGCATGAAGGGGGTCCAAGAGACCCAGTACTTC
cdr3_aa: CASMKGVQETQYF
d_call: .
j_call: TRBJ2-5
v_call: TRBV7-9
clone_size: many

cdr3_nt: TGCAGTGCTAGTGGGTCAGCGAGCGGACCTAGCACAGATACGCAGTATTTT
cdr3_aa: CSASGSASGPSTDTQYF
d_call: .
j_call: TRBJ2-3
v_call: TRBV20-1
clone_size: few

cdr3_nt: TGTGCCAGCAGCCTTAGCCGCAATGAGCAGTTCTTC
cdr3_aa: CASSLSRNEQFF
d_call: .
j_call: TRBJ2-1
v_call: TRBV7-9
clone_size: many

cdr3_nt: TGTGCCAGCAGTTTTTTAGACACCGGGGAGCTGTTTTTT
cdr3_aa: CASSFLDTGELFF
d_call: .
j_call: TRBJ2-2
v_call: TRBV12-3/TRBV12-4
clone_size: .